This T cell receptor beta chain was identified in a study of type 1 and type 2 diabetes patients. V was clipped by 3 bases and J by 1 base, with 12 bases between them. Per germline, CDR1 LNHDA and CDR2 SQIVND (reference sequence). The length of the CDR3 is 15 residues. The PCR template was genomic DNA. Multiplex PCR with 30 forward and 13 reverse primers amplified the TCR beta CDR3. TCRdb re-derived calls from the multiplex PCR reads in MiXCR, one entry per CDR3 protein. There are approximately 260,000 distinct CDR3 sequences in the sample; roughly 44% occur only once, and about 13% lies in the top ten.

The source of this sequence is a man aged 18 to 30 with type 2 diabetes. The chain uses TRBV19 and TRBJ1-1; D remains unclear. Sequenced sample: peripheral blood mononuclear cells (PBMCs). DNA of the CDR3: TGTGCCAGTAGTATTAGTTTTACGTCGAACACTGAAGCTTTCTTT. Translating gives CASSISFTSNTEAFF.